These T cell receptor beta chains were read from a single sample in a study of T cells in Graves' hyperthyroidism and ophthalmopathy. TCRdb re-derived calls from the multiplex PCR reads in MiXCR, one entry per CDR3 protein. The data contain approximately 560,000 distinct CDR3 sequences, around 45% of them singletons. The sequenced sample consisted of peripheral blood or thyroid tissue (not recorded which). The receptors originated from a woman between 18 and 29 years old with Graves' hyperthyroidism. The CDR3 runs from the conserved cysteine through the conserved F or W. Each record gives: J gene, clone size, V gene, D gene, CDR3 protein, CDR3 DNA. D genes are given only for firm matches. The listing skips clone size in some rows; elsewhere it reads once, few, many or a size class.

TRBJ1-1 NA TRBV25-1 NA CARDQGGENTEAFF TGTGCTAGAGATCAAGGAGGGGAAAACACTGAAGCTTTCTTT
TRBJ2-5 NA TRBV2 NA CASIQEGGLETQYF TGTGCCAGCATCCAAGAAGGGGGATTAGAGACCCAGTACTTC
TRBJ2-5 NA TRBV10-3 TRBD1 CATADRAQVETQYF TGTGCCACCGCGGACAGGGCGCAAGTAGAGACCCAGTACTTC
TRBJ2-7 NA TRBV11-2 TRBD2 CASSLTASGSGEQYF TGTGCCAGCAGCTTAACGGCTAGCGGGAGCGGCGAGCAGTACTTC
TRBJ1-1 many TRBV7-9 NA CASSLGEKNTEAFF TGTGCCAGCAGCTTGGGGGAGAAGAACACTGAAGCTTTCTTT
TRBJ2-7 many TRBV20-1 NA CSAIPRSYEQYF TGCAGTGCTATTCCCAGGTCCTACGAGCAGTACTTC
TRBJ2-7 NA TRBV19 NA CAANHRAPLNPPSFYEQYF TGTGCCGCCAACCACCGGGCCCCACTAAATCCCCCGTCATTCTACGAGCAGTACTTC
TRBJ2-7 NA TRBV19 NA CASSLMRTEIPYEQYF TGTGCCAGTAGCTTGATGAGGACAGAAATACCCTACGAGCAGTACTTC
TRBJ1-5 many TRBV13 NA CASSMDSNQPQHF TGTGCCAGCAGCATGGACAGCAATCAGCCCCAGCATTTT
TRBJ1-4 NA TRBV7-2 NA CASSSWGFPNEKLFF TGTGCCAGCAGCAGCTGGGGTTTCCCCAATGAAAAACTGTTTTTT
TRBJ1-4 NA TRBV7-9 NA CAWSVVLRSEKLFF TGTGCCTGGAGTGTAGTCCTGAGGAGTGAAAAACTGTTTTTT
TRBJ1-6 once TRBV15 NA CATSRAARQLRDSPLHF TGTGCCACCAGCAGAGCCGCCAGACAGCTTCGCGATTCACCCCTCCACTTT
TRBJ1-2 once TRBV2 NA CASSLVQGVNTNYGYTF TGTGCCAGCAGCTTAGTGCAGGGAGTCAACACTAACTATGGCTACACCTTC
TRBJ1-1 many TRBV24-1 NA CATSEGGQGRNTEAFF TGTGCCACCAGTGAAGGAGGTCAAGGGAGGAACACTGAAGCTTTCTTT
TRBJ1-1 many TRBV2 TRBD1 CARGQTNTEAFF TGTGCCAGGGGACAGACGAACACTGAAGCTTTCTTT
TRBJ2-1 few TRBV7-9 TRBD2 CASSSTLLAGAYNEQFF TGTGCCAGCAGCTCAACCCTACTAGCGGGAGCTTACAATGAGCAGTTCTTC